The sequence of this TCR beta chain was determined in a study of OX40 agonist ivuxolimab in advanced cancers. Overall study: Ivuxolimab is an agonistic anti-OX40 (CD134) antibody, and patients were treated with it. Antecedent anti-PD-1, anti-PD-L1 or anti-CTLA-4 therapy was permissible, with roughly 36% having received some.

This table comes from immunoSEQ multiplex PCR, and its TCRdb copy is limited to in-frame clones, with some not included. The sample includes 50,000 to 65,000 clones, roughly 89% of them seen just once. Study conclusions and caveats: Nonresponders, in some cases, also had low normalized T-cell clonal expansion. CD8+ T cells were the subset that, on average, had more expanded clones than CD4+.

CDR1 is SGHRS and CDR2 is YFSETQ in the germline V gene. This CDR3 spans 13 amino acids. V was trimmed by 4 bases and J by 4 bases, leaving 11 bases between them. Points on this clone: Antigen unknown.

This TCR was recovered from an adult with an advanced solid tumor such as melanoma, head and neck, liver or kidney cancer. The chain combines TRBV5-1 with TRBJ2-5; D is uncertain. The sample here was CD4+ or CD8+ T cells sorted from blood, taken in a trial of the OX40 agonist ivuxolimab. CDR3 in amino acids: CASSAGQLETQYF. Here the CDR3 DNA reads TGCGCCAGCAGCGCTGGCCAGCTAGAGACCCAGTACTTC.